This T cell receptor (beta chain) was sequenced during a study of blood T cell repertoires in COVID-19. Overall study: From T cells, B-cell-depleted T cells, or PBMCs came the material, which was cDNA or gDNA.

The table came from immunoSEQ multiplex PCR; TCRdb's copy has only in-frame clones and leaves some out. The sample contains fewer than 200,000 clones, roughly 78% of which appear only once. In its sample, this clone was seen once. CDR3 length: 13 residues. V lost 7 bases to trimming and J lost 5 bases, with 10 bases between them. Germline assignment: CDR1 SGHRS and CDR2 YFSETQ. This TCR came from a woman between 70 and 85 years old in a cohort exposed to, infected with or recovered from COVID-19 (not recorded which). The specimen sequenced was PBMCs or T cells enriched from blood (not recorded which). The V call is TRBV5-1, the J call TRBJ1-6, with D possibly matching TRBD1 (5 bases). Here the CDR3 reads CASQGGDNSPLHF. As DNA, the CDR3 is TGCGCCAGCCAGGGAGGGGATAATTCACCCCTCCACTTT.